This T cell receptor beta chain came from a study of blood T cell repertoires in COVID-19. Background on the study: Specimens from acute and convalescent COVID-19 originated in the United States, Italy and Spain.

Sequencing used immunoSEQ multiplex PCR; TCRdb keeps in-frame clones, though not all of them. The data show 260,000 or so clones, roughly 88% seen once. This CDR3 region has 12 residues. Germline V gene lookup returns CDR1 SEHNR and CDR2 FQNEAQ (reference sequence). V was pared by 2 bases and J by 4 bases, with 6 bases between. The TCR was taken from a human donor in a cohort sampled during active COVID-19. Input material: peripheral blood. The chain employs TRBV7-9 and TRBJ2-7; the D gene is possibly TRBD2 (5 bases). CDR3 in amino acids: CASSLRGYEQYF. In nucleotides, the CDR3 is TGTGCCAGCAGCTTACGGGGTTACGAGCAGTACTTC. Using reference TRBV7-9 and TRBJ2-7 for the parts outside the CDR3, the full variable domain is DTGVSQNPRHKITKRGQNVTFRCDPISEHNRLYWYRQTLGQGPEFLTYFQNEAQLEKSRLLSDRFSAERPKGSFSTLEIQRTEQGDSAMYLCASSLRGYEQYFGPGTRLTVT.